The 24 T cell receptor beta chains below all came from one sample that was sequenced in a study of CD8 T cells in ankylosing spondylitis. TCRdb analysed the 5' RACE reads with MiXCR anew, one entry per CDR3 protein. The repertoire has approximately 220,000 distinct CDR3 sequences, roughly 25% of them found once; the top ten carry just over 6.5%. Sequences were obtained from blood, either unsorted or a sorted T cell fraction (not recorded which). The receptors here all came from a male donor with ankylosing spondylitis or in good health (not recorded which).

This clonotype occurred many times. In DNA form, the CDR3 reads TGTGCCAGCAGCCAGTCTTTGAACACTGAAGCTTTCTTT. Its translation: CASSQSLNTEAFF. This chain uses TRBV3-1 with TRBJ1-1; D unclear. This CDR3 spans 13 amino acids. Germline values: CDR1 LGHDT, CDR2 YNNKEL (reference sequence). The germline V and J ends were trimmed by 3 bases and 0 bases, with 5 bases remaining between them.

This chain links TRBV6-4 with TRBJ2-1; D unclear. The CDR3 is 14 amino acids. Germline V gives CDR1 MRHNA, CDR2 SNTAGT. Trimming left V 3 bases short and J 6 bases short, with 12 bases between. CDR3 sequence reads: CASSERDASNEQFF. The CDR3 region has the DNA TGTGCCAGCAGTGAACGAGACGCGTCCAATGAGCAGTTCTTC.

Ten or more counts support this clonotype. The V and J genes are TRBV4-2 and TRBJ2-5, with TRBD1 matching over 9 bases. The junction had 4 bases not matched to a gene; V was cut back by 3 bases and J by 5 bases. The CDR3 has 14 residues. Germline assignment: CDR1 LGHNA and CDR2 YNFKEQ. The CDR3 protein is CASSQGDRDETQYF. The DNA of the CDR3 is TGTGCCAGCAGCCAGGGGGACAGGGATGAGACCCAGTACTTC.

This clonotype was recorded a few times. The chain uses TRBV29-1 and TRBJ2-2, with 7 bases fitting TRBD1. Trimming took 3 bases from V and 4 from J; bases not matched to a gene: 2. The CDR3 totals 13 residues. CDR1 is SQVTM, CDR2 ANQGSEA, per germline. CDR3 sequence (DNA): TGCAGCGTTGATCCAGGGGGCACCGGGGAGCTGTTTTTT. It translates to CSVDPGGTGELFF.

This clonotype has a count of ten or more. J is TRBJ2-2 and V is TRBV20-1, with D possibly TRBD2 on 5 matching bases. CDR1 is DFQATT and CDR2 is SNEGSKA in the germline V gene (reference sequence). The CDR3 runs to 14 residues. V lost 2 bases and J lost 4, with 11 bases in between. The CDR3 loop reads CSARTLRGTGELFF. The CDR3 DNA reads as TGCAGTGCTAGAACGCTCCGGGGCACCGGGGAGCTGTTTTTT.

This sequence joins TRBV20-1 and TRBJ1-1; perhaps TRBD1 as D (5 bases). The ends were cut back, 3 bases at V and 3 bases at J, with 11 bases in the middle. The germline V gene encodes CDR1 DFQATT and CDR2 SNEGSKA (reference sequence). CDR3 length: 13 amino acids. This CDR3 is CSASKLGDTEAFF. CDR3 DNA sequence: TGCAGTGCTAGTAAGCTGGGGGACACTGAAGCTTTCTTT.

This clonotype was picked up many times. The chain carries TRBV4-3 and TRBJ2-1; 7 nucleotides align to TRBD2. The CDR3 sequence is 14 residues long. With 4 bases clipped from V and 8 bases from J, the junction kept 8 bases outside the gene matches. Per germline, CDR1 LGHNA and CDR2 YSLEER. In nucleotides, the CDR3 is TGCGCCAGCAGCCTGGGCGGGAGTGTATATGAGCAGTTCTTC. Translation gives CASSLGGSVYEQFF.

The gene calls are TRBV20-1 and TRBJ2-1; D is uncertain. Deletions cut 5 bases from V and 7 bases from J, with 6 bases between. The CDR3 is made up of 10 amino acids. Per germline, CDR1 DFQATT and CDR2 SNEGSKA (reference sequence). CDR3 protein: CSAHRNEQFF. The CDR3 DNA follows: TGCAGTGCTCATCGGAATGAGCAGTTCTTC.

The table lists this clonotype with many counts. V usage is TRBV7-6 and J usage is TRBJ1-6; possibly TRBD1 for D (5 bases). There are 15 residues in the CDR3. Germline-derived CDR1 and CDR2 are SGHVS and FNYEAQ. Trimming shortened V by 0 bases and J by 2 bases, and 5 bases separated the two germline ends. CDR3 residues: CASSLAGAYNSPLHF. The DNA of the CDR3 is TGTGCCAGCAGCTTAGCAGGGGCCTATAATTCACCCCTCCACTTT.

This clonotype was counted at least ten times. The chain employs TRBV7-9 and TRBJ2-1; D remains unclear. Germline values: CDR1 SEHNR, CDR2 FQNEAQ (reference sequence). V was trimmed by 2 bases and J by 7 bases, leaving 18 bases between them. CDR3 length: 16 residues. As DNA, the CDR3 is TGTGCCAGCAGCTTATTAATTGGCCGGGTGGGGAATGAGCAGTTCTTC. Residues: CASSLLIGRVGNEQFF.

The rearrangement links TRBV7-9 to TRBJ1-4; 8 nucleotides align to TRBD1. V lost 5 bases, J lost 10 bases, and 9 bases stayed unmatched. The CDR3 is made up of 14 amino acids. CDR1 and CDR2 from the germline V gene are SEHNR and FQNEAQ (reference sequence). DNA for the CDR3: TGTGCCAGCAGCCGGGGACAGGACGTGGGAAAACTGTTTTTT. The encoded protein is CASSRGQDVGKLFF.

J is TRBJ2-1 and V is TRBV6-2 or TRBV6-3, with 9 bases aligning to TRBD2. V lost 7 bases, J lost 6 bases, and 10 bases stayed unmatched. The CDR3 totals 15 residues. CDR1 MNHEY and CDR2 SVGEGT come from the germline V gene. The DNA for the CDR3 is TGTGCCAGCAAAGACATCAGACTAGCGGTCAATGAGCAGTTCTTC. Translating gives CASKDIRLAVNEQFF.

The chain links TRBV7-2 to TRBJ2-5; 9 nucleotides align to TRBD2. V lost 5 bases to trimming and J lost 5 bases; unmatched junction nucleotides: 15. CDR3 size: 17 residues. Germline CDR1 is SGHTA and CDR2 is FQGNSA. CDR3: CASSPPGAGGLGETQYF. The CDR3 DNA follows: TGTGCCAGCAGCCCCCCGGGGGCGGGAGGGCTTGGCGAGACCCAGTACTTC.

This clonotype was seen more than once but under ten times. The chain has TRBV15 and TRBJ2-1; 8 bases map to TRBD2. Germline V gene sequence: CDR1 LNHNV, CDR2 YYDKDF (reference sequence). The CDR3 totals 15 residues. The junction had 6 bases not matched to a gene; V was cut back by 5 bases and J by 3 bases. CDR3 protein: CATSEAAGGYNEQFF. The CDR3, as DNA: TGTGCCACCAGCGAGGCGGCGGGAGGCTACAATGAGCAGTTCTTC.

This clonotype was counted ten times or more. The chain employs TRBV20-1 and TRBJ1-2; D is unclear. The V and J ends lost 6 bases and 5 bases respectively, with 19 bases between them. This CDR3 contains 14 residues. CDR1 is DFQATT, CDR2 SNEGSKA, per germline (reference sequence). The DNA of the CDR3 is TGCAGTGCCTCACCACCGGGAGGTGATTATGGCTACACCTTC. Amino acids: CSASPPGGDYGYTF.

This clonotype was picked up many times. The chain combines TRBV5-1 with TRBJ2-3; 8 positions match TRBD1. Germline-derived CDR1 and CDR2 are SGHRS and YFSETQ. The J segment lost 4 bases and the V segment lost 4 bases, leaving 14 bases of the junction unmatched. There are 17 residues in the CDR3. The CDR3 sequence: CASSLTSGQGKSDTQYF. The CDR3 nucleotides read TGCGCCAGCAGCCTGACGAGTGGACAGGGTAAATCAGATACGCAGTATTTT.

The V and J genes are TRBV20-1 and TRBJ1-6; tentative D call: TRBD1 (5 bases). The CDR3 is 16 amino acids. Trimming left V 1 base short and J 7 bases short, with 17 bases between. Germline CDR1 reads DFQATT; CDR2 reads SNEGSKA (reference sequence). The CDR3 protein is CSARVQSGTENSPLHF. The CDR3 region has the DNA TGCAGTGCTAGAGTTCAATCCGGGACGGAAAATTCACCCCTCCACTTT.

The chain uses TRBV20-1 and TRBJ2-3; TRBD1 might be the D (6 bases). The V gene's germline CDR1 is DFQATT and CDR2 SNEGSKA (reference sequence). This CDR3 contains 14 residues. Trimming removed 1 base from V and 0 bases from J, with 8 bases in between. The CDR3 loop is CSARGTDSTDTQYF. The CDR3 DNA sequence: TGCAGTGCTAGAGGGACAGACAGCACAGATACGCAGTATTTT.

There are a few counts of this clonotype. V and J are TRBV20-1 and TRBJ2-1; 9 positions agree with TRBD2. The V gene's germline CDR1 is DFQATT and CDR2 SNEGSKA (reference sequence). The CDR3 is 13 amino acids. After removal of 5 bases from V and 9 bases from J, the junction contained 8 bases not matched to a gene. The CDR3 reads CSAVIAGDGEQFF. For the CDR3, the DNA is TGCAGTGCTGTCATAGCGGGAGATGGTGAGCAGTTCTTC.

In this sample, this clonotype turned up a few times. This chain joins TRBV4-3 and TRBJ2-3; TRBD2 agrees at 11 bases. V lost 0 bases and J lost 2; bases outside the gene matches: 7. The germline V gene encodes CDR1 LGHNA and CDR2 YSLEER. This CDR3 has 18 residues. DNA of the CDR3: TGCGCCAGCAGCCAAGATGCCGGGACTAGCGGACACACAGATACGCAGTATTTT. Translated, it gives CASSQDAGTSGHTDTQYF.

This clonotype was counted at least ten times. The chain is built from TRBV12-3 or TRBV12-4 and TRBJ2-5; tentative D call: TRBD2 (5 bases). Between the trimmed V and J ends, which lost 8 bases and 2 bases, there was a span of 12 bases. This CDR3 spans 13 amino acids. This chain's CDR3 is CASLRGKQETQYF. CDR3 DNA sequence: TGTGCCAGCTTGAGAGGGAAGCAAGAGACCCAGTACTTC.

This clonotype was counted ten times or more. V usage is TRBV5-1 and J usage is TRBJ2-5; 7 bases align to TRBD2. CDR3 size: 15 residues. In germline, CDR1 is SGHRS, CDR2 YFSETQ. Trimming took 3 bases from V and 2 from J; bases not matched to a gene: 7. CDR3 coding DNA: TGCGCCAGCAGCTCGAATCCAGCGGGGCAAGAGACCCAGTACTTC. It translates to CASSSNPAGQETQYF. The complete variable domain, with remaining parts taken from reference TRBV5-1 and TRBJ2-5, reads KAGVTQTPRYLIKTRGQQVTLSCSPISGHRSVSWYQQTPGQGLQFLFEYFSETQRNKGNFPGRFSGRQFSNSRSEMNVSTLELGDSALYLCASSSNPAGQETQYFGPGTRLLVL.

This clonotype was seen at least ten times. CDR3 in amino acids: CAISDRGGEKLFF. The CDR3 DNA reads as TGTGCCATCAGTGACAGGGGGGGTGAAAAACTGTTTTTT. The chain uses TRBV10-3 and TRBJ1-4, with TRBD1 matching 7 bases. This CDR3 is built from 13 residues. The germline gives CDR1 ENHRY, CDR2 SYGVKD. V dropped 3 bases and J dropped 7; count of bases not matched to a gene: 2.

The sample holds a few counts of this clonotype. The chain has TRBV20-1 and TRBJ2-7, with D unresolved. Between the trimmed V and J ends, which lost 0 bases and 2 bases, there was a span of 11 bases. This CDR3 comprises 14 residues. Germline V gives CDR1 DFQATT, CDR2 SNEGSKA (reference sequence). DNA of the CDR3: TGCAGTGCTAGAGAGACACTGGACCCCTACGAGCAGTACTTC. This codes for CSARETLDPYEQYF.